This TCR beta chain was captured in a study of blood T cell repertoires in COVID-19 (dated by TCRdb to 2019 to 2021). Concerning the study at large: Samples from collaborators originated in the United States, Italy and Spain and spanned both the acute and convalescent phases of COVID-19. The material from the prospective study consisted of cDNA or gDNA derived from T cells, B-cell-depleted T cells, or PBMCs. The dataset comprised deeply sampled blood TCRbeta repertoires from subjects exposed to, actively infected with, or recovered from COVID-19. The repertoires were made available in a free public database intended to serve as a resource for research on the immune response to SARS-CoV-2. Samples came from the ongoing ImmuneRACE study (first 160 participants) plus 1,254 subjects from 6 global collaborators. The sample metadata nearly always contained a de-identified subject ID, COVID-19 status, age in years and sex. Where available, HLA class I and class II types were obtained from metadata supplied by the sample provider rather than from assay-based typing.

On this clone: Its antigen target is currently unknown. Base qualities are not provided; no much larger clone lies one nucleotide away.

Results the study describes overall, beyond this receptor: The amount of clinical and demographic metadata varied by source and participant and was provided uncurated.

Each collaborating institution followed its own protocols to collect whole blood in K2EDTA tubes. For TCRbeta analysis, collaborators shipped samples as frozen whole blood, isolated PBMCs, or DNA extracted from either of those sample types. Inclusive of the bounding cysteine and phenylalanine, the CDR3 is 17 residues long. Here the CDR3 DNA is all that survives: 51 bases in frame from base 1. CDR1 and CDR2 are drawn from the germline V gene: SGHRS, YFSETQ. Deletion took 0 bases off V and 0 bases off J, with a span of 12 bases between the germline ends. The immunoSEQ Assay, a bias-controlled multiplex PCR, was used to amplify TCRbeta CDR3 regions from genomic DNA. Processing in the source paper ran as follows. The number of nucleated cells in each sample was estimated from the amplification of reference gene primers within the assay. To quantify the absolute abundance of each unique TCRbeta CDR3 rearrangement, sequence reads were collapsed and filtered. Productive Simpson clonality was computed per sample as the square root of Simpson's diversity index over productive rearrangements. TCRdb took this table from immuneACCESS and kept in-frame rearrangements with V and J called. Such tables lack part of the clones; where checked against another copy, unresolved V genes explain under half of the gap, and the rest is unexplained. V, J and clone size derive from that table, while D and trimming were established from the DNA sequence. This sample is represented by roughly 94,000 clones; roughly 82% of them were singletons. 25% of the sample is held by the ten biggest clonotypes.

This receptor was identified in a man between 60 and 75 years old with acute or convalescent COVID-19. The V gene is TRBV5-1 and the J gene is TRBJ2-2; matching of 6 bases hints at TRBD1 as the D gene. The sequenced material came from peripheral blood. The CDR3 region: CASSLGHRDPNTGELFF. The sequenced DNA is TGCGCCAGCAGCTTGGGGCACAGGGACCCGAACACCGGGGAGCTGTTTTTT.